The sequence of this T cell receptor (beta chain) was determined in a study of blood T cell repertoires in COVID-19. About the research overall: There were acute and convalescent COVID-19 samples, and they came from the United States, Italy and Spain. T cells, B-cell-depleted T cells, or PBMCs supplied cDNA or gDNA.

Methods used by the authors: Cell counts per sample came from amplifying reference gene primers. The repertoire was sequenced with immunoSEQ multiplex PCR; TCRdb's copy has only in-frame clones and lacks some. The DNA gave D and trimming, while V, J and clone size come from that table. Of about 140,000 clones in the sample, around 80% are singletons; the top ten hold less than 2%. CDR1 is MDHEN and CDR2 is SYDVKM in the germline V gene. V shed 1 base and J 6 bases; nucleotides not matched to a gene: 11. The CDR3 covers 18 residues. This rearrangement joins TRBV28 to TRBJ2-3, with 12 bases lining up with TRBD2. The sequence came from a woman aged 55-69 years with acute or convalescent COVID-19. The sequencing sample was made of peripheral blood. Here the CDR3 reads CASSLSLAGGAPGDTQYF. In nucleotides, the CDR3 is TGTGCCAGCAGTTTATCACTAGCGGGAGGCGCCCCCGGGGATACGCAGTATTTT.